This TCR beta chain is from a study of cytomegalovirus exposure and HLA in healthy donors. Study in general: Genotyping showed roughly 77% of approximately 430 donors falling in the Caucasian-associated ancestry cluster.

Germline CDR1 SGHTA, CDR2 FQGNSA. Deletions cut 3 bases from V and 5 bases from J, with 10 bases between. This CDR3 region has 13 residues. Study outcomes and limitations: Most subjects' HLA-A and HLA-B alleles were reportedly predicted from TCR beta sequences. Earlier analysis yielded a pattern in which most TCR beta V segments were productive about 87% or about 30% of the time.

At collection, donors were nominally healthy, but unrecorded immune exposures were probable. About this clone itself: Antigen: not known.

The PCR ran on 60 Vbeta and 13 Jbeta primers. The assay was immunoSEQ multiplex PCR, and TCRdb's table has in-frame clones only and misses some. The table lists approximately 90,000 clones, around 74% of them singletons. J is TRBJ2-5 and V is TRBV7-2; D unresolved. Sequences were obtained from PBMCs. This sequence was found in a boy aged 5 to 17 in good health and CMV-seronegative. In DNA form, the CDR3 reads TGTGCCAGCAGCTTCGGAGTTTTGGAGACCCAGTACTTC. It codes for CASSFGVLETQYF.